A selection of T cell receptor beta chains follows, all from one sample in a study of shared clonotypes between healthy human individuals. Data came from immunoSEQ multiplex PCR; TCRdb stores just in-frame clones and leaves some out. The sample yields roughly 330,000 clones, less than 85% seen once. Sequenced: memory CD4+ T cells sorted from blood. Receptors originate from a man aged 30 to 45 in good health. CDR3s include the opening cysteine and the closing phenylalanine or tryptophan. D genes are given only for firm matches. Clone size is stated in some rows and not others, as once, few, many or a class when expanded.

v_gene,j_gene,d_gene,abundance,CDR3aa,CDR3nt
TRBV5-1,TRBJ2-2,TRBD1,-,CASSLGQGAVVTGELFF,TGCGCCAGCAGCTTGGGTCAGGGGGCTGTTGTAACCGGGGAGCTGTTTTTT
TRBV7-2,TRBJ1-2,-,-,CASSSYPWRGYGYTF,TGTGCCAGCAGCTCCTACCCTTGGCGGGGTTATGGCTACACCTTC
TRBV9,TRBJ2-2,TRBD2,-,CASSSPGLAGGWTGELFF,TGTGCCAGCAGCTCCCCGGGACTAGCGGGAGGTTGGACCGGGGAGCTGTTTTTT
TRBV7-2,TRBJ2-7,-,-,CASSLGGIGTYEQYF,TGTGCCAGCAGCTTAGGGGGTATTGGGACCTACGAGCAGTACTTC
TRBV7-8,TRBJ1-4,-,few,CASSLGNSGGKLFF,TGTGCCAGCAGCTTAGGCAACAGCGGCGGGAAACTGTTTTTT
TRBV7-8,TRBJ1-5,-,-,CASSPHRWGRINLWHF,TGTGCCAGCAGCCCCCACAGGTGGGGGCGCATTAATCTATGGCATTTT
TRBV19,TRBJ1-1,-,-,CASSIPGVNTEAFF,TGTGCCAGTAGTATCCCGGGGGTGAACACTGAAGCTTTCTTT
TRBV4-1,TRBJ2-3,TRBD2,-,CASSQAGLDPDTQYF,TGCGCCAGCAGCCAAGCGGGACTAGACCCGGATACGCAGTATTTT
TRBV15,TRBJ2-3,-,many,CATSRAQRGDTQYF,TGTGCCACCAGCAGAGCCCAAAGGGGGGATACGCAGTATTTT
TRBV7-9,TRBJ2-1,-,once,CASIGWSVVSEQFF,TGTGCCAGCATCGGGTGGAGCGTTGTCAGTGAGCAGTTCTTC
TRBV6-5,TRBJ1-2,-,few,CASSSLGGTGTF,TGTGCCAGCAGTTCCCTAGGAGGGACGGGCACCTTC